This T cell receptor (beta chain) was documented in a study of post-analysis software for immune sequencing data. Overall study: As for disease course, relapsing-remitting, secondary progressive and progressive-relapsing multiple sclerosis were all included.

Study-wide results and caveats: Same-batch samples co-clustered strongly by F measure. In patients, 4 to 6 TRBV segments were more frequent than in controls, with TRBV5-6, TRBV5-1 and TRBV20-1 among them.

This CDR3 comprises 15 residues. CDR1 DFQATT and CDR2 SNEGSKA come from the germline V gene (reference sequence). V lost 7 bases, J lost 1 base, and 20 bases lay in between. This clonotype came up a few times. The antigen is undetermined. Unique molecular identifiers had been added to the TCR beta cDNA libraries. TCRdb recomputed calls from the PCR reads with MiXCR, one row per CDR3 protein. Among roughly 400,000 distinct CDR3 sequences listed, 39% were seen once. The source material was blood. This clonotype was obtained from a girl aged 2 to 9 with multiple sclerosis. The gene calls are TRBV20-1 and TRBJ2-7; D might be TRBD1 or TRBD2, each matching 5 bases. The CDR3 DNA follows: TGCAGTGGAGGGGAACATAAAACCCTATCCTACGAGCAGTACTTC. This codes for CSGGEHKTLSYEQYF.